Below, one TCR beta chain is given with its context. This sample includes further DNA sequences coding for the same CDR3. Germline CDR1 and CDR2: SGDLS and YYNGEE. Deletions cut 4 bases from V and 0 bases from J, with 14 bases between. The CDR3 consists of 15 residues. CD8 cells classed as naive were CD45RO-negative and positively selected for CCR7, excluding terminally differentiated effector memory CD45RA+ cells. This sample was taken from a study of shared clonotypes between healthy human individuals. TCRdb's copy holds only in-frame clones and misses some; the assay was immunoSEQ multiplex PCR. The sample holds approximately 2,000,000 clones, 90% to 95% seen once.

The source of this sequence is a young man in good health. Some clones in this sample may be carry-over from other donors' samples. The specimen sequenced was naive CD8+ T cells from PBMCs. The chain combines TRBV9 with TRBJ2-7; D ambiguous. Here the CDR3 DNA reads TGTGCCAGCAGCCCCCCCGGGTCAAGCTCCTACGAGCAGTACTTC. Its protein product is CASSPPGSSSYEQYF.